Shown below are 6 T cell receptor beta chains from a single sample sequenced in a study of OX40 agonist ivuxolimab in advanced cancers. Produced via immunoSEQ multiplex PCR; TCRdb's table is partial and in-frame only. The sample has approximately 60,000 clones; more than 80% are singletons. The sequencing here drew on CD4+ or CD8+ T cells sorted from blood, taken in a trial of the OX40 agonist ivuxolimab. The receptors come from an adult with an advanced solid tumor such as melanoma, head and neck, liver or kidney cancer.

This sequence joins TRBV7-2 and TRBJ2-7; D is undetermined. Per germline, CDR1 SGHTA and CDR2 FQGNSA. The CDR3 contains 12 residues. V was clipped by 3 bases and J by 6 bases, with 9 bases between them. The CDR3 reads CASSFRTSEQYF. The CDR3 coding sequence is TGTGCCAGCAGCTTTCGAACGTCCGAGCAGTACTTC.

This clone turned up a few times. The chain links TRBV4-1 to TRBJ2-2; D is uncertain. V was clipped by 0 bases and J by 5 bases, with 7 bases between them. Germline CDR1 reads MGHRA; CDR2 reads YSYEKL. The CDR3 runs 14 residues. CDR3 amino acids: CASSQDLGTGELFF. In DNA form, the CDR3 reads TGCGCCAGCAGCCAAGATCTTGGGACCGGGGAGCTGTTTTTT.

This CDR3 reads CASRDRGVNNSPLHF. The CDR3 DNA reads as TGCGCCAGCCGGGACCGGGGAGTGAATAATTCACCCCTCCACTTT. The chain joins TRBV4-1 to TRBJ1-6, with D perhaps matching TRBD1 (5 bases). The CDR3 extends over 15 amino acids. Trimming took 8 bases from V and 5 from J, leaving 16 bases between them. The V gene's germline CDR1 is MGHRA and CDR2 YSYEKL.

The gene calls are TRBV28 and TRBJ2-1; D not resolved. This CDR3 is built from 15 residues. The germline V and J ends were trimmed by 6 bases and 1 base, with 13 bases remaining between them. Germline CDR1 and CDR2: MDHEN and SYDVKM. CDR3 bases: TGTGCCAGCAGCTTTTATGTGGGGTCCTACAATGAGCAGTTCTTC. This encodes CASSFYVGSYNEQFF.

V gene TRBV6-6 combines with J gene TRBJ1-1; D gene uncertain. With 6 bases removed from V and 3 bases from J, the gap between germline ends came to 14 bases. The germline V gene encodes CDR1 MNHNY and CDR2 SVGAGI (reference sequence). The CDR3 covers 14 residues. The CDR3 bases are TGTGCCAGCAGCGCTTCCGGGGTGGACACTGAAGCTTTCTTT. Protein: CASSASGVDTEAFF.

The rearrangement uses TRBV7-3 and TRBJ2-5, with D perhaps matching TRBD2 (5 bases). The germline V gene has CDR1 SGHTA and CDR2 FQGTGA. The CDR3 sequence is 14 residues long. V was cut by 0 bases and J by 3 bases, with 8 bases left in between. The CDR3 nucleotides are TGTGCCAGCAGCTTAACTGGGCGGGAAGAGACCCAGTACTTC. It codes for CASSLTGREETQYF.